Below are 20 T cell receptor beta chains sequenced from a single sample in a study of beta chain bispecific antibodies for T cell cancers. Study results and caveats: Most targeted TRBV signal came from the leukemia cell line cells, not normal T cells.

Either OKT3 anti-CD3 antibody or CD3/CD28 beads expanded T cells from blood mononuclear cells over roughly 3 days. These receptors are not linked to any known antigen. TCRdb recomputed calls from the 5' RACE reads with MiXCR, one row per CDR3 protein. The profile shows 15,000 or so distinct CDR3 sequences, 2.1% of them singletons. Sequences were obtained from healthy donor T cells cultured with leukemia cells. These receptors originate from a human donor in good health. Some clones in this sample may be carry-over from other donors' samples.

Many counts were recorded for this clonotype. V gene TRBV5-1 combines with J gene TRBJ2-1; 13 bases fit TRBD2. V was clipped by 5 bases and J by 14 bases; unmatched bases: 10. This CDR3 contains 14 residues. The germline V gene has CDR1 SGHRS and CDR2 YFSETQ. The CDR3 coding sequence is TGCGCCAGCAGTCCTACTAGCGGGGGGGCTAATAAGTTCTTC. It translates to CASSPTSGGANKFF. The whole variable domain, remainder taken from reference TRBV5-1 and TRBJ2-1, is KAGVTQTPRYLIKTRGQQVTLSCSPISGHRSVSWYQQTPGQGLQFLFEYFSETQRNKGNFPGRFSGRQFSNSRSEMNVSTLELGDSALYLCASSPTSGGANKFFGPGTRLTVL.

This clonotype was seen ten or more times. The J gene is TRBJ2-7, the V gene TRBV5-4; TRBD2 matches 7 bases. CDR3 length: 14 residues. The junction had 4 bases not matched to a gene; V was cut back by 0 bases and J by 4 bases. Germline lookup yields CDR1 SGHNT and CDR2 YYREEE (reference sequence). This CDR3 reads CASSLGTREYEQYF. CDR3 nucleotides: TGTGCCAGCAGCTTGGGGACTAGAGAATACGAGCAGTACTTC.

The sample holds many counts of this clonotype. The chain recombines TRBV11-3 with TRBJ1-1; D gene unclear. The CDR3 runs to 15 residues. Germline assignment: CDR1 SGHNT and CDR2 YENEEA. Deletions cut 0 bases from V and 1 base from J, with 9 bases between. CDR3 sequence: CASSLDHGPNTEAFF. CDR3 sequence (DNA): TGTGCCAGCAGCTTAGATCACGGACCGAACACTGAAGCTTTCTTT.

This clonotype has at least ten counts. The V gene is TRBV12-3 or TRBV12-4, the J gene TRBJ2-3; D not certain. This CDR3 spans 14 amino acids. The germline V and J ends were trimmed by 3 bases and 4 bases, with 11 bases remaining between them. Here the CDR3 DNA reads TGTGCCAGCAGTTTGGGGATAATCGCAGATACGCAGTATTTT. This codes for CASSLGIIADTQYF.

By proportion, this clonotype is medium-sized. CDR3 nucleotide sequence: TGTGCCAGCAGCTTGAACACCGGGGAGCTGTTTTTT. Translation: CASSLNTGELFF. The J gene is TRBJ2-2, the V gene TRBV7-3; unclear D gene. The CDR3 has 12 residues. V was shortened by 3 bases and J by 1 base, with 0 bases between the two germline ends. Germline V gene data show CDR1 as SGHTA and CDR2 as FQGTGA.

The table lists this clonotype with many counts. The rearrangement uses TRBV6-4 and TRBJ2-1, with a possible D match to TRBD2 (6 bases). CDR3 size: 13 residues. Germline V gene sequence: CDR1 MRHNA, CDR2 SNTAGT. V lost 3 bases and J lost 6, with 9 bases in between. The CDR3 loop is CASSEGGPNEQFF. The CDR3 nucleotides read TGTGCCAGCAGTGAGGGAGGCCCCAATGAGCAGTTCTTC.

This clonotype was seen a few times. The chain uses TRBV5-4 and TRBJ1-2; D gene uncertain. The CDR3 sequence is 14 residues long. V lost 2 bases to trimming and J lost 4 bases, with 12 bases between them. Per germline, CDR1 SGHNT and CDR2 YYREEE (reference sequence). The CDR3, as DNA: TGTGCCAGCAGCTTTATGGCAGGCCCCTATGGCTACACCTTC. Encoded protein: CASSFMAGPYGYTF.

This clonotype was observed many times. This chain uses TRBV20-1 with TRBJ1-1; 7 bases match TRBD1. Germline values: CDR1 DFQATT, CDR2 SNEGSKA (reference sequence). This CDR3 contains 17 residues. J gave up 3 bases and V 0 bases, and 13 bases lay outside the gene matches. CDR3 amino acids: CSARDYWRVQGDTEAFF. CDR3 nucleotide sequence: TGCAGTGCTAGAGATTATTGGCGAGTCCAGGGGGACACTGAAGCTTTCTTT.

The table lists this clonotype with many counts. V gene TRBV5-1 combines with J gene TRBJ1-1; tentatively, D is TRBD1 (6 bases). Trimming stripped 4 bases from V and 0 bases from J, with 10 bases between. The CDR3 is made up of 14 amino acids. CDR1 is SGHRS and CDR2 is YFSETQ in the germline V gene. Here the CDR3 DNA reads TGCGCCAGCAGCGTAGGACAGCTGAACACTGAAGCTTTCTTT. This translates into CASSVGQLNTEAFF.

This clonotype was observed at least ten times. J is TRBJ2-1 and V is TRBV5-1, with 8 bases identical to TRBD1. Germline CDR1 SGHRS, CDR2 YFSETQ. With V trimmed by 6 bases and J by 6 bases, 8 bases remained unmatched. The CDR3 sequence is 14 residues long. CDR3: CASNSMGQANEQFF. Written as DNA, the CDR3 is TGCGCCAGCAACTCTATGGGACAGGCCAATGAGCAGTTCTTC.

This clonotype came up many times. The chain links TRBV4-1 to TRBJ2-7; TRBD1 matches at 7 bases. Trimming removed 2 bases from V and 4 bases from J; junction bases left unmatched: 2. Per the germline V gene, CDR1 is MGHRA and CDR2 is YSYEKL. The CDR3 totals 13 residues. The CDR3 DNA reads TGCGCCAGCAGCCAACAGACAGGGTACGAGCAGTACTTC. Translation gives CASSQQTGYEQYF.

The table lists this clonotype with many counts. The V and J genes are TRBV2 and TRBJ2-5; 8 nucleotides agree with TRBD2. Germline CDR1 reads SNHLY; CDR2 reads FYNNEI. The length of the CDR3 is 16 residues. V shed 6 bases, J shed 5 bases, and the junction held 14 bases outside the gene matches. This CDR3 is CASSPGSGGPSETQYF. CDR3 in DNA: TGTGCCAGCAGCCCCGGGTCGGGGGGGCCCTCGGAGACCCAGTACTTC.

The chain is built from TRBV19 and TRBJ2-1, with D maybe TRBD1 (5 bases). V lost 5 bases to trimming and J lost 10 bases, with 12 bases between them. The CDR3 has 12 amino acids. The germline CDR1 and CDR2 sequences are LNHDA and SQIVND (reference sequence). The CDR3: CASSLTAREQFF. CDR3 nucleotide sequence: TGTGCCAGTAGTTTGACAGCCCGCGAGCAGTTCTTC.

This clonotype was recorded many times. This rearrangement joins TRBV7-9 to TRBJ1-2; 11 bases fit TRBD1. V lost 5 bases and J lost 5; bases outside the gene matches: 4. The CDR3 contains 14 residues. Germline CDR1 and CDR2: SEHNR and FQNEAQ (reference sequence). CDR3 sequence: CASSAGQGAYGYTF. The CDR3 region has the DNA TGTGCCAGCAGCGCCGGACAGGGGGCGTATGGCTACACCTTC. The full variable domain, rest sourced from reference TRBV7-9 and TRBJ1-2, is DTGVSQNPRHKITKRGQNVTFRCDPISEHNRLYWYRQTLGQGPEFLTYFQNEAQLEKSRLLSDRFSAERPKGSFSTLEIQRTEQGDSAMYLCASSAGQGAYGYTFGSGTRLTVV.

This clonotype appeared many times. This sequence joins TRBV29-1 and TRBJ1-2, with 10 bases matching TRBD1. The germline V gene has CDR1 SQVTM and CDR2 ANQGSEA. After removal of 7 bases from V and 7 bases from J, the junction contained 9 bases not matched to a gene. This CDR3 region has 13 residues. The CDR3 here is CSATGQGGGGYTF. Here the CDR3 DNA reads TGCAGCGCAACTGGACAGGGGGGAGGTGGCTACACCTTC.

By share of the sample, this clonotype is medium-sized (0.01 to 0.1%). CDR3 nucleotides: TGTGCCAGCAGTACCCACACAGCTAACACCGGGGAGCTGTTTTTT. Translation gives CASSTHTANTGELFF. This sequence joins TRBV6-5 and TRBJ2-2; D remains ambiguous. The germline gives CDR1 MNHEY, CDR2 SVGAGI. The CDR3 loop spans 15 amino acids. V lost 5 bases, J lost 2 bases, and 12 bases lay in between.

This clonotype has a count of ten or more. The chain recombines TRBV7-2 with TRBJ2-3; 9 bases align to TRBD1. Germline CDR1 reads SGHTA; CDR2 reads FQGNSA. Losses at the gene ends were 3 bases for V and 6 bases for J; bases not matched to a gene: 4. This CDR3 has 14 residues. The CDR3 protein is CASSFDRGSDTQYF. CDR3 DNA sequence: TGTGCCAGCAGCTTCGACAGGGGGTCTGATACGCAGTATTTT.

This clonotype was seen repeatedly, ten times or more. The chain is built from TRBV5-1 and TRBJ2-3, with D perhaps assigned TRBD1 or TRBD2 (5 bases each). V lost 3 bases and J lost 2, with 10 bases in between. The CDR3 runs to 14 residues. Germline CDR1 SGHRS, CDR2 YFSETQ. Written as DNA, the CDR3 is TGCGCCAGCAGCTCAAGAGGGGACACAGATACGCAGTATTTT. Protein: CASSSRGDTDTQYF.

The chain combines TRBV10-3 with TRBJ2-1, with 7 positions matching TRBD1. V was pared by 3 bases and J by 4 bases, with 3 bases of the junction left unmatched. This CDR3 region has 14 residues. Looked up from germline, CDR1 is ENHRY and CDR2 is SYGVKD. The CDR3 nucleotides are TGTGCCATCAGTGACGTGACAGGGTACAATGAGCAGTTCTTC. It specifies CAISDVTGYNEQFF.

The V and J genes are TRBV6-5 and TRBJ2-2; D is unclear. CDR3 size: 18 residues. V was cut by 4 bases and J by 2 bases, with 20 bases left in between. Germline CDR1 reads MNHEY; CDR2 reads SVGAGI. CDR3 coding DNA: TGTGCCAGCAGTTCTCGGACGGTAGACTTCGATAACACCGGGGAGCTGTTTTTT. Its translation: CASSSRTVDFDNTGELFF.